These 4 T cell receptor beta chains share one sample of origin, sequenced in a study of Graves' ophthalmopathy and Graves' hyperthyroidism. The study amplified TCR beta CDR3 regions using RNA transcripts. HTBI primers were used in a first-round RT-PCR, which preceded a second-round multiplex PCR. TCRdb re-analysed the multiplex PCR reads in MiXCR, keeping a single row per CDR3 protein. The sample contains 620,000 or so distinct CDR3 sequences, approximately 22% of which appear only once. Sequences were obtained from peripheral blood. Receptor source: a woman between 18 and 29 years old with stable Graves' hyperthyroidism. Some clones in this sample may be carry-over from other donors' samples.

This clonotype appeared many times. The V gene is TRBV20-1, the J gene TRBJ2-5; 10 bases line up with TRBD1. Germline CDR1 and CDR2: DFQATT and SNEGSKA (reference sequence). The CDR3 extends over 16 amino acids. V shed 2 bases and J 6 bases; nucleotides not matched to a gene: 12. DNA of the CDR3: TGCAGTGCTAGACTTCTCTTGACAGGGGGCGTGAAGACCCAGTACTTC. It translates to CSARLLLTGGVKTQYF.

This clonotype was detected ten times or more. The rearrangement joins TRBV12-3 or TRBV12-4 to TRBJ1-2; TRBD1 is a possible D gene (6 bases). The CDR3 runs to 14 residues. V was clipped by 9 bases and J by 4 bases, with 18 bases between them. CDR3 loop: CASWGGGESYGYTF. Written as DNA, the CDR3 is TGTGCCAGTTGGGGGGGCGGAGAAAGCTATGGCTACACCTTC.

This clonotype occurred many times. The chain recombines TRBV6-1 with TRBJ2-2; D unclear. V shed 4 bases and J shed 1 base, with 7 bases lying between them. This CDR3 has 14 amino acids. Germline lookup yields CDR1 MNHNS and CDR2 SASEGT. CDR3 sequence reads: CASSGRQNTGELFF. The DNA of the CDR3 is TGTGCCAGCAGTGGAAGACAGAACACCGGGGAGCTGTTTTTT.

In its sample, this clonotype was seen many times. The CDR3 region is CASIPDSGNTEAFF. CDR3 in DNA: TGTGCCAGTATCCCTGACTCGGGGAACACTGAAGCTTTCTTT. This sequence joins TRBV2 and TRBJ1-1; D gene uncertain. In germline, CDR1 is SNHLY, CDR2 FYNNEI. The CDR3 runs to 14 residues. V was pared by 9 bases and J by 1 base, with 15 bases between.